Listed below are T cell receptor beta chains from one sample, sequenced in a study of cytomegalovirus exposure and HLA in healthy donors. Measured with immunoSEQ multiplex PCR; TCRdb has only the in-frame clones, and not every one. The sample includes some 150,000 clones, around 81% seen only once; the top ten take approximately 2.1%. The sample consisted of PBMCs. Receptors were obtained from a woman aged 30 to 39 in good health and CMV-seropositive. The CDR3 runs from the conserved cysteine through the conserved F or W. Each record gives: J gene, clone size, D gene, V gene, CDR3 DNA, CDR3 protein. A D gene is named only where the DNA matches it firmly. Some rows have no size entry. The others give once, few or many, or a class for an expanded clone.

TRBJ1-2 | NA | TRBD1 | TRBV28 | TGTGCCAGCAGTTCAGGTGCGGGACAGAGACGCTATGGCTACACCTTC | CASSSGAGQRRYGYTF
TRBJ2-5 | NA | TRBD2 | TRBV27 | TGTGCCAGCAGTCTAAACAGACTAGCGGGAGGGAGGGGAGAGACCCAGTACTTC | CASSLNRLAGGRGETQYF
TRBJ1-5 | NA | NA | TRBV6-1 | TGTGCCAGCACTTCAGGGAACAATCAGCCCCAGCATTTT | CASTSGNNQPQHF
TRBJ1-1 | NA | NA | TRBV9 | TGTGCCAGCAGCCCCCAGGCACGGACTAACACTGAAGCTTTCTTT | CASSPQARTNTEAFF
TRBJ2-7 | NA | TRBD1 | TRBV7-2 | TGTGCCAGCAGCTCGAGACAGGGCTCCTACGAGCAGTACTTC | CASSSRQGSYEQYF
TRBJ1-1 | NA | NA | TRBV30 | TGTGCCTGGAGTGTTATGGGGGCTAGAATGAACACTGAAGCTTTCTTT | CAWSVMGARMNTEAFF
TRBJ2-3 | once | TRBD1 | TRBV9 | TGTGCCAGCAGCGGAAGTCAGACAGGGACCCCAGATACGCAGTATTTT | CASSGSQTGTPDTQYF
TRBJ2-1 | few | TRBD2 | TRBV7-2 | TGTGCCAGCAGACCGTCGCTAGCGGGGAAATACAATGAGCAGTTCTTC | CASRPSLAGKYNEQFF
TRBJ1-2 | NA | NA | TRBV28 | TGTGCCAGTAGTCGCCTGACAAATACTAACTATGGCTACACCTTC | CASSRLTNTNYGYTF
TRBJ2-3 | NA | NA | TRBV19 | TGTGCCAGTAGCGCAACTAGCACAGATACGCAGTATTTT | CASSATSTDTQYF
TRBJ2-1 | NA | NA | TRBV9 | TGTGCCAGCAGCGTGCTGGACAGTTCCTACAATGAGCAGTTCTTC | CASSVLDSSYNEQFF
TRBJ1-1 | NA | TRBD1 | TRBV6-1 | TGTGCCAGCAGTGAACTTGACAGGGACACTGAAGCTTTCTTT | CASSELDRDTEAFF
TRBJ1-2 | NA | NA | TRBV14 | TGTGCCAGCAGCCATCGAGCCGCGGGGGGCAGGATAATTGGGTATGGCTACACCTTC | CASSHRAAGGRIIGYGYTF
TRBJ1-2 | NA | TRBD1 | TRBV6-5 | TGTGCCAGCAGTTGGTCAGACAGGGGGTTCCCCACCTTC | CASSWSDRGFPTF
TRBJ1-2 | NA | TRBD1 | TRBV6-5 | TGTGCCAGCAGTTCTCAGGGGGAGTTCGTCTATGGCTACACCTTC | CASSSQGEFVYGYTF
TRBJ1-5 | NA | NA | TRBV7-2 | TGTGCCAGCAGCTTAGATGTAGGAGGCAATCAGCCCCAGCATTTT | CASSLDVGGNQPQHF
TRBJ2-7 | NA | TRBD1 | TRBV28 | TGTGCCAGCAGTTCCCTACAGGGGGGATACGAGCAGTACTTC | CASSSLQGGYEQYF
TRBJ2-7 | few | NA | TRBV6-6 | TGTGCCAGGACGACAGTCCCCCAAGGCTACGAGCAGTACTTC | CARTTVPQGYEQYF
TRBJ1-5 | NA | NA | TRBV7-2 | TGTGCCAGCAGCTTAGCGAGGGGGGGTGGTCAGCCCCAGCATTTT | CASSLARGGGQPQHF
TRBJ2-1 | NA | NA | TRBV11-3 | TGTGCCAGCAGCCTCGGGGGGCTGAGGTCCTACAATGAGCAGTTCTTC | CASSLGGLRSYNEQFF
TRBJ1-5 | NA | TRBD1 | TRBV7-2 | TGTGCCAGCAGCTTGACAGGGTCCAATCAGCCCCAGCATTTT | CASSLTGSNQPQHF
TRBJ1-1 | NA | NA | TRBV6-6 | TGTGCCAGCAGTTACGGTCTCAGGGTACCGAACACTGAAGCTTTCTTT | CASSYGLRVPNTEAFF
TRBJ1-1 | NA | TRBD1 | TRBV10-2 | TGCGCCAGCAGTGAGCTAGGACAGGGGAGAGCTTTCTTT | CASSELGQGRAFF
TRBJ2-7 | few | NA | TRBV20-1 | TGCAGTGCTAGAGGAGGGTACGAGCAGTACTTC | CSARGGYEQYF
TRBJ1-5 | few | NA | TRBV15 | TGTGCCACCAGCAGAGGGCTCAGGGTAGAATCTAGCAATCAGCCCCAGCATTTT | CATSRGLRVESSNQPQHF
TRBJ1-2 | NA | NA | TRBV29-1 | TGCAGCGCTCAAAGCGGGGGAGGAGACAGCCGCAACTATGGCTACACCTTC | CSAQSGGGDSRNYGYTF
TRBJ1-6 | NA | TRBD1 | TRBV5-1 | TGCGCCAGCAGCCGGGACAGGGATAATTCACCCCTCCACTTT | CASSRDRDNSPLHF
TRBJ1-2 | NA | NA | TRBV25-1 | TGTGCCAGCTTGGGCCCAAAAAGCGGGGCGAAGGGCTACACCTTC | CASLGPKSGAKGYTF
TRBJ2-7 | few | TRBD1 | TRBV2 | TGTGCCAGCCGGGACAGACTCTACGAGCAGTACTTC | CASRDRLYEQYF
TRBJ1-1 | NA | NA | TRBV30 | TGTGCCTTTGTCGTGGCCCCGGCGGTGGGTGAAGCTTTCTTT | CAFVVAPAVGEAFF
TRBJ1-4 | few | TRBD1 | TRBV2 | TGTGCCAGCAGGGGGGGGACAGGCCCTAATGAAAAACTGTTTTTT | CASRGGTGPNEKLFF
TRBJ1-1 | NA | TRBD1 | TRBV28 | TGTGCCAGCAGTTTCCCCTCACAGGGGAGCACTGAAGCTTTCTTT | CASSFPSQGSTEAFF
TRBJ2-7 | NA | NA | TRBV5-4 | TGTGCCAGCAGCCAACGAGGCGGAGGAACCTACGAGCAGTACTTC | CASSQRGGGTYEQYF
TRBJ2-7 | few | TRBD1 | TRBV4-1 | TGCGCCAGCAGCCAGGATGTTCCGGGACAGGGGGCCGGCGAGCAGTACTTC | CASSQDVPGQGAGEQYF
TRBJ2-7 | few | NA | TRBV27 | TGTGCCAGCAGTACAACCCAAGGAAGGGGCGAGCAGTACTTC | CASSTTQGRGEQYF
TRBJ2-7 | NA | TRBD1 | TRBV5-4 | TGTGCCAGCAGCTTGGGGGACAGGGGGCCTAGGGAGCAGTACTTC | CASSLGDRGPREQYF
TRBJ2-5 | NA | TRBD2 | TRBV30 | TGTGCCTGTCGGTCCGAGACTAGCGGGGGGGCAGAGACCCAGTACTTC | CACRSETSGGAETQYF
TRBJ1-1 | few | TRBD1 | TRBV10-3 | TGTGCCATCAGGGGACAGGGGAACACTGAAGCTTTCTTT | CAIRGQGNTEAFF
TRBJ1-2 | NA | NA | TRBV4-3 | TGCGCCAGCAGCCAAGATGGGGCCCCAGGGGTGGGTGGCTACACCTTC | CASSQDGAPGVGGYTF
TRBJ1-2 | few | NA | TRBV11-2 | TGTGCCAGCAGCTTAGAGGCACAGGGAAGGTACACCTTC | CASSLEAQGRYTF
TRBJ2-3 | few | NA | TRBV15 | TGTGCCACCAGCAGTCCGGGACTTGTCACAGATACGCAGTATTTT | CATSSPGLVTDTQYF
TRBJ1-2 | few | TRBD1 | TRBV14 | TGTGCCAGCAGCCAAACCCCATTTTTGACAGGGGGATATGGCTACACCTTC | CASSQTPFLTGGYGYTF